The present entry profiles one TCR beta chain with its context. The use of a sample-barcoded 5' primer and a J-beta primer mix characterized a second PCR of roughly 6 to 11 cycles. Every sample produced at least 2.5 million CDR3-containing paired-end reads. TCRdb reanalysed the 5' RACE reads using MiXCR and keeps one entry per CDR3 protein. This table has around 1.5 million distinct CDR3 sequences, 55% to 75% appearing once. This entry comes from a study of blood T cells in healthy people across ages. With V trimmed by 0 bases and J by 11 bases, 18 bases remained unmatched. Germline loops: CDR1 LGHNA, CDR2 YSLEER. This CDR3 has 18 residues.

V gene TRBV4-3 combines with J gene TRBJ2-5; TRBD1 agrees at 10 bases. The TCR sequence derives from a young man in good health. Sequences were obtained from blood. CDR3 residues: CASSQDLTGGLRKGEQYF. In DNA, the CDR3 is TGCGCCAGCAGCCAAGATTTGACAGGGGGCCTGCGGAAGGGGGAGCAGTACTTC.